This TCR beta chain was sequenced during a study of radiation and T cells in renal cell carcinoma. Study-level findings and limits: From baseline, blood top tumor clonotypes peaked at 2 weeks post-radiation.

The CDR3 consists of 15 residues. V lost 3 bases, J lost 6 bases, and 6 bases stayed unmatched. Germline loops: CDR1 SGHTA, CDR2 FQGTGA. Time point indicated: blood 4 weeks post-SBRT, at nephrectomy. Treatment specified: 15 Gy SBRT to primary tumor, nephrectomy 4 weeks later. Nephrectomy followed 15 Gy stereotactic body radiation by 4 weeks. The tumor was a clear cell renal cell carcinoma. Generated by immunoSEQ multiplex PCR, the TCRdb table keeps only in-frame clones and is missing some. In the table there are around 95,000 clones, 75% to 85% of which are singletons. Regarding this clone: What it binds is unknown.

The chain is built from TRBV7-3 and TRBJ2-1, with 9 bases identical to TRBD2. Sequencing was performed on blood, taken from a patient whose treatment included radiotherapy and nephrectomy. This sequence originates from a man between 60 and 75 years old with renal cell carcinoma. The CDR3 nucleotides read TGTGCCAGCAGCTTCAGTGCGGGAGGGAGCAATGAGCAGTTCTTC. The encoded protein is CASSFSAGGSNEQFF.